This T cell receptor beta chain appears in the sequencing data of a study of T cell changes during pregnancy in multiple sclerosis (dated by TCRdb to the late 2010s). The study in broad terms: The study examined how the T cell repertoire changed over the course of pregnancy in women with multiple sclerosis.

Library preparation was by the immunoSEQ multiplex PCR assay. The source is immuneACCESS, and TCRdb retained only in-frame sequences with V and J called. Part of the clones is not carried over; for the studies checked, unresolved V genes explain less than half of this, and the remainder is unexplained. For this sample there are tens of thousands of clones; roughly 84% appear just once. The top ten constitute 7.5% to 8% of the sample. As regards this clone: Its antigen has not been determined. Base qualities are not recorded, but no much larger clone differs from it by a single base.

The CDR3 goes from the cysteine to the phenylalanine over 15 residues. Only the CDR3 portion is preserved as DNA: 45 bases, with reading frame beginning at the first base. Clipping removes 7 bases from V and 6 bases from J, with 10 as the unmatched junction base count. CDR1 MNHEY and CDR2 SVGAGI were looked up in the germline V gene. This receptor was taken from a female donor with multiple sclerosis, enrolled in a pregnancy study. Here the chain combines TRBV6-5 and TRBJ2-2; 8 of the junction bases match TRBD2. Sequencing was performed on CD8+ T cells from peripheral blood mononuclear cells, taken before pregnancy. The CDR3 is CASNYGGRYPGELFF. The nucleotide sequence is TGTGCCAGCAATTATGGCGGGAGGTATCCCGGGGAGCTGTTTTTT.